These 29 T cell receptor beta chains were sequenced from one sample in a study of CD8 T cells in ankylosing spondylitis. One entry per CDR3 protein results from TCRdb running MiXCR on the 5' RACE reads. This sample has around 300,000 distinct CDR3 sequences; roughly 14% occur once, and the top ten carry 1.1%. Material: blood, either unsorted or a sorted T cell fraction (not recorded which). Receptors originate from a male donor with ankylosing spondylitis or in good health (not recorded which).

This clonotype was recorded at least ten times. V and J are TRBV5-1 and TRBJ1-2; the match to TRBD1 covers 8 bases. The length of the CDR3 is 13 residues. The J segment lost 8 bases and the V segment lost 3 bases, leaving 6 bases of the junction unmatched. The V gene's germline CDR1 is SGHRS and CDR2 YFSETQ. CDR3 bases: TGCGCCAGCAGCTCAGCACAGGGGGAAGGCTACACCTTC. Translation: CASSSAQGEGYTF. Full variable domain (outside the CDR3, taken from reference TRBV5-1 and TRBJ1-2): KAGVTQTPRYLIKTRGQQVTLSCSPISGHRSVSWYQQTPGQGLQFLFEYFSETQRNKGNFPGRFSGRQFSNSRSEMNVSTLELGDSALYLCASSSAQGEGYTFGSGTRLTVV.

This clonotype was recorded many times. The chain uses TRBV9 and TRBJ1-1; D is uncertain. Germline V CDR1 and CDR2: SGDLS, YYNGEE. The V and J ends lost 0 bases and 0 bases respectively, with 6 bases between them. The CDR3 has 14 amino acids. CDR3 sequence: CASSVEPLNTEAFF. The CDR3 DNA is TGTGCCAGCAGCGTAGAACCCCTGAACACTGAAGCTTTCTTT.

This clonotype occurred a few times. Here the CDR3 reads CAWGGRADTGELFF. CDR3 in DNA: TGTGCCTGGGGGGGACGGGCGGACACCGGGGAGCTGTTTTTT. The chain is built from TRBV30 and TRBJ2-2; D may match TRBD1 or TRBD2 (5 bases each). The germline V gene encodes CDR1 GTSNPN and CDR2 SVGIG (reference sequence). V lost 5 bases and J lost 3, with 13 bases in between. This CDR3 is 14 amino acids long.

This clonotype was counted many times. The CDR3 is CAISENMPGTNEKLFF. In DNA form, the CDR3 reads TGTGCCATCAGTGAGAACATGCCCGGAACTAATGAAAAACTGTTTTTT. The chain couples TRBV10-3 to TRBJ1-4; D unclear. There are 16 residues in the CDR3. V lost 2 bases and J lost 1, with 11 bases in between. Looked up from germline, CDR1 is ENHRY and CDR2 is SYGVKD.

Only a few counts were recorded for this clonotype. V is TRBV4-1 and J is TRBJ2-1, with 10 bases that match TRBD2. This CDR3 has 16 residues. Germline V CDR1 and CDR2: MGHRA, YSYEKL. V dropped 2 bases and J dropped 5; count of bases not matched to a gene: 6. The CDR3 is CASSQPWTSGNNEQFF. In DNA, the CDR3 is TGCGCCAGCAGCCAACCCTGGACTAGCGGTAACAATGAGCAGTTCTTC.

This rearrangement joins TRBV3-1 to TRBJ1-4, with D perhaps matching TRBD1 (5 bases). The V gene's germline CDR1 is LGHDT and CDR2 YNNKEL (reference sequence). V was cut by 1 base and J by 6 bases, with 9 bases left in between. The CDR3 has 14 amino acids. The CDR3 protein is CASSQGTWDEKLFF. The CDR3 bases are TGTGCCAGCAGCCAAGGGACATGGGATGAAAAACTGTTTTTT. The whole variable domain, filled in from reference TRBV3-1 and TRBJ1-4, reads DTAVSQTPKYLVTQMGNDKSIKCEQNLGHDTMYWYKQDSKKFLKIMFSYNNKELIINETVPNRFSPKSPDKAHLNLHINSLELGDSAVYFCASSQGTWDEKLFFGSGTQLSVL.

The V call is TRBV28, the J call TRBJ2-5; weak D call: TRBD1 (5 bases). Germline V lookup: CDR1 MDHEN, CDR2 SYDVKM. V was pared by 6 bases and J by 2 bases, with 10 bases between. The CDR3 has 13 residues. DNA for the CDR3: TGTGCCAGCAGCGCCCAGGGACAAGAGACCCAGTACTTC. As protein: CASSAQGQETQYF.

The table lists this clonotype with a few counts. The V and J genes are TRBV7-9 and TRBJ2-3, with 8 bases aligning to TRBD1. J lost 1 base, V lost 2 bases, and 5 bases had no gene match. Germline V gives CDR1 SEHNR, CDR2 FQNEAQ (reference sequence). The CDR3 has 16 residues. The CDR3 coding sequence is TGTGCCAGCAGCTTAAAACAGGGGGTCGGCACAGATACGCAGTATTTT. It yields the protein CASSLKQGVGTDTQYF.

This clonotype turned up a few times. V is TRBV7-2 and J is TRBJ2-2; 12 positions agree with TRBD2. CDR1 is SGHTA, CDR2 FQGNSA, per germline. The CDR3 consists of 13 residues. The J segment lost 6 bases and the V segment lost 11 bases, leaving 4 bases of the junction unmatched. The CDR3 DNA follows: TGTGCCGGGTGGACTAGCGGGGCCGGGGAGCTGTTTTTT. Translating gives CAGWTSGAGELFF.

This clonotype was detected a few times. The V gene is TRBV7-8, the J gene TRBJ2-3; no clear D. This CDR3 is built from 11 residues. The V and J ends lost 3 bases and 7 bases respectively, with 5 bases between them. Germline V CDR1 and CDR2: SGHVS, FQNEAQ. In nucleotides, the CDR3 is TGTGCCAGCAGCTTTGGGAATACGCAGTATTTT. This sequence encodes CASSFGNTQYF. The full variable domain, rest sourced from reference TRBV7-8 and TRBJ2-3, is GAGVSQSPRYKVAKRGQDVALRCDPISGHVSLFWYQQALGQGPEFLTYFQNEAQLDKSGLPSDRFFAERPEGSVSTLKIQRTQQEDSAVYLCASSFGNTQYFGPGTRLTVL.

Remarks on this clonotype: Because the CDR3 is missing its conserved closing phenylalanine or tryptophan, this is likely a read error. The chain employs TRBV2 and TRBJ2-7; D may be TRBD1 or TRBD2 (5 bases each). This CDR3 contains 14 residues. Trimming took off 5 bases at V and 6 bases at J, with 17 bases between the two ends. Germline values: CDR1 SNHLY, CDR2 FYNNEI. CDR3 residues: CASSSGRIRAEQYL. CDR3 coding DNA: TGTGCCAGCAGTTCGGGACGGATCCGAGCCGAGCAGTACTTA.

This chain uses TRBV7-9 with TRBJ2-7; 9 bases agree with TRBD2. Germline V lookup: CDR1 SEHNR, CDR2 FQNEAQ (reference sequence). V dropped 5 bases and J dropped 0; count of bases not matched to a gene: 8. This CDR3 contains 16 residues. CDR3 loop: CASSQAGGGGSYEQYF. For the CDR3, the DNA is TGTGCCAGCAGCCAAGCGGGGGGAGGGGGCTCCTACGAGCAGTACTTC.

The rearrangement uses TRBV7-9 and TRBJ2-7; D is undetermined. The length of the CDR3 is 15 residues. Germline CDR1 SEHNR, CDR2 FQNEAQ (reference sequence). V shed 2 bases and J shed 1 base, with 12 bases lying between them. The CDR3 region is CASSLRPSHSYEQYF. The CDR3 DNA follows: TGTGCCAGCAGCTTAAGGCCTTCCCATTCCTACGAGCAGTACTTC.

V usage is TRBV5-4 and J usage is TRBJ2-3; 15 nucleotides line up with TRBD2. With V trimmed by 4 bases and J by 4 bases, 4 bases remained unmatched. The CDR3 is 16 residues long. Germline V gene sequence: CDR1 SGHNT, CDR2 YYREEE (reference sequence). The CDR3 spells CASSLGTSGGPDTQYF. CDR3 in DNA: TGTGCCAGCAGCCTAGGGACTAGCGGGGGGCCAGATACGCAGTATTTT.

This chain connects TRBV30 to TRBJ1-5; D is unclear. Germline V gene data show CDR1 as GTSNPN and CDR2 as SVGIG (reference sequence). With 2 bases removed from V and 7 bases from J, the gap between germline ends came to 12 bases. The CDR3 spans 13 residues. CDR3 sequence: CAWSISGGQPQHF. CDR3 nucleotide sequence: TGTGCCTGGAGTATATCGGGAGGCCAGCCCCAGCATTTT.

A few counts support this clonotype. DNA of the CDR3: TGTGCCAGCAGTTACCGGGGGGCCTACGAGCAGTACTTC. The encoded protein is CASSYRGAYEQYF. The chain couples TRBV6-5 to TRBJ2-7; 7 bases are shared with TRBD2. Germline V gene sequence: CDR1 MNHEY, CDR2 SVGAGI. V dropped 2 bases and J dropped 2; count of bases not matched to a gene: 0. This CDR3 has 13 residues.

Many counts were recorded for this clonotype. The V and J genes are TRBV5-1 and TRBJ2-3; 12 nucleotides match TRBD2. The V gene's germline CDR1 is SGHRS and CDR2 YFSETQ. This CDR3 has 16 amino acids. Germline trimming cut 4 bases from V and 5 bases from J; bases unmatched to any gene: 8. Written as DNA, the CDR3 is TGCGCCAGCAGCCCACCTAGCGGGGGGGCCGAAGATACGCAGTATTTT. Amino acid sequence: CASSPPSGGAEDTQYF.

This clonotype occurred a few times. The chain recombines TRBV11-2 with TRBJ2-6, with 8 bases aligning to TRBD1. V lost 1 base and J lost 0; bases outside the gene matches: 11. From germline, CDR1 is SGHAT and CDR2 FQNNGV. There are 20 residues in the CDR3. The CDR3 bases are TGTGCCAGCAGCTTAGGATGGGGGGACAGGACAAGCTCTGGGGCCAACGTCCTGACTTTC. Translating gives CASSLGWGDRTSSGANVLTF.

The rearrangement uses TRBV27 and TRBJ1-5, with a weak D call TRBD1 (5 bases). Trimming shortened V by 5 bases and J by 3 bases, and 11 bases separated the two germline ends. Germline CDR1 reads MNHEY; CDR2 reads SMNVEV (reference sequence). This CDR3 region has 14 residues. The CDR3 loop reads CASSTQATNQPQHF. CDR3 in DNA: TGTGCCAGCAGTACACAGGCTACCAATCAGCCCCAGCATTTT.

The table lists this clonotype with a few counts. V gene TRBV9 combines with J gene TRBJ2-5; D is uncertain. The CDR3 covers 13 residues. Trimming took off 1 base at V and 7 bases at J, with 11 bases between the two ends. Germline CDR1 is SGDLS and CDR2 is YYNGEE. The CDR3 nucleotides are TGTGCCAGCAGCGTAACCCCGTCGGGGACCCAGTACTTC. Translation gives CASSVTPSGTQYF.

This chain joins TRBV20-1 and TRBJ1-2, with a tentative D call TRBD1 (6 bases). The CDR3 has 12 amino acids. The germline gives CDR1 DFQATT, CDR2 SNEGSKA (reference sequence). V lost 6 bases to trimming and J lost 2 bases, with 10 bases between them. This CDR3 reads CSALTGNYGYTF. The CDR3 region has the DNA TGCAGTGCCTTGACAGGAAACTATGGCTACACCTTC.

This clonotype occurred many times. The genes are TRBV5-1 and TRBJ1-5, with 7 bases identical to TRBD1. This CDR3 is 14 amino acids long. With V trimmed by 4 bases and J by 9 bases, 10 bases remained unmatched. Germline loops: CDR1 SGHRS, CDR2 YFSETQ. The CDR3 nucleotides read TGCGCCAGCAGCCCGGGACAGCCTAGAGGGCCCCAGCATTTT. Protein: CASSPGQPRGPQHF.

This clonotype occurred a few times. V is TRBV27 and J is TRBJ1-4; possibly TRBD1 for D (6 bases). V was pared by 2 bases and J by 0 bases, with 7 bases between. The CDR3 extends over 15 amino acids. Germline V gives CDR1 MNHEY, CDR2 SMNVEV (reference sequence). The CDR3 is CASSLRGSTNEKLFF. The CDR3 DNA reads as TGTGCCAGCAGTTTAAGGGGGTCAACTAATGAAAAACTGTTTTTT.

This clonotype occurred many times. V and J are TRBV5-1 and TRBJ2-1; 9 positions match TRBD2. V lost 2 bases, J lost 0 bases, and 3 bases stayed unmatched. This CDR3 spans 16 amino acids. The germline V gene encodes CDR1 SGHRS and CDR2 YFSETQ. The CDR3 bases are TGCGCCAGCAGCTTAATAGCGGGAGTCTCCTACAATGAGCAGTTCTTC. It specifies CASSLIAGVSYNEQFF. Based on the CDR3 plus reference TRBV5-1 and TRBJ2-1, the full variable domain is KAGVTQTPRYLIKTRGQQVTLSCSPISGHRSVSWYQQTPGQGLQFLFEYFSETQRNKGNFPGRFSGRQFSNSRSEMNVSTLELGDSALYLCASSLIAGVSYNEQFFGPGTRLTVL.

This clonotype was detected only a few times. The V and J genes are TRBV18 and TRBJ2-7, with D perhaps TRBD1 or TRBD2 (5 bases each). The CDR3 sequence is 17 residues long. Germline values: CDR1 KGHSH, CDR2 LQKENI. Trimming removed 3 bases from V and 2 bases from J, with 20 bases in between. The CDR3 here is CASSPRVPPSGPYEQYF. For the CDR3, the DNA is TGTGCCAGCTCACCTAGGGTGCCCCCGTCGGGGCCCTACGAGCAGTACTTC. Complete variable domain (other parts from reference TRBV18 and TRBJ2-7): NAGVMQNPRHLVRRRGQEARLRCSPMKGHSHVYWYRQLPEEGLKFMVYLQKENIIDESGMPKERFSAEFPKEGPSILRIQQVVRGDSAAYFCASSPRVPPSGPYEQYFGPGTRLTVT.

The chain links TRBV18 to TRBJ2-7; D might be TRBD2 (5 bases). The CDR3 loop spans 15 amino acids. Germline CDR1 and CDR2: KGHSH and LQKENI. Deletions cut 6 bases from V and 2 bases from J, with 17 bases between. CDR3 DNA: TGTGCCAGCTCCCACTTTTTAGTGCGGGCCTACGAGCAGTACTTC. It specifies CASSHFLVRAYEQYF. Based on the CDR3 plus reference TRBV18 and TRBJ2-7, the full variable domain is NAGVMQNPRHLVRRRGQEARLRCSPMKGHSHVYWYRQLPEEGLKFMVYLQKENIIDESGMPKERFSAEFPKEGPSILRIQQVVRGDSAAYFCASSHFLVRAYEQYFGPGTRLTVT.

The chain recombines TRBV7-2 with TRBJ2-7; either TRBD1 or TRBD2 may fit D (5 bases each). The germline V gene has CDR1 SGHTA and CDR2 FQGNSA. This CDR3 has 15 amino acids. V shed 7 bases and J shed 2 bases, with 18 bases lying between them. CDR3 DNA: TGTGCCAGCATCAAAACCGGGACCGACCCCTACGAGCAGTACTTC. Translating it yields CASIKTGTDPYEQYF.

This sequence joins TRBV4-1 and TRBJ2-7; a possible D gene is TRBD2 (6 bases). The CDR3 contains 15 residues. From germline, CDR1 is MGHRA and CDR2 YSYEKL. Trimming cost V 0 bases and J 0 bases, with 9 bases left between them. CDR3 coding DNA: TGCGCCAGCAGCCAAGACCGGGACTTCTCCTACGAGCAGTACTTC. It translates to CASSQDRDFSYEQYF.

The chain joins TRBV11-2 to TRBJ2-7; 9 bases match TRBD1. The ends lost 4 bases at V and 1 base at J; junction bases unmatched: 11. From germline, CDR1 is SGHAT and CDR2 FQNNGV. This CDR3 is 17 amino acids long. In DNA form, the CDR3 reads TGTGCCAGCAGCTCTTTCCCGGGACAGGGCCATTCCTACGAGCAGTACTTC. Its protein product is CASSSFPGQGHSYEQYF.